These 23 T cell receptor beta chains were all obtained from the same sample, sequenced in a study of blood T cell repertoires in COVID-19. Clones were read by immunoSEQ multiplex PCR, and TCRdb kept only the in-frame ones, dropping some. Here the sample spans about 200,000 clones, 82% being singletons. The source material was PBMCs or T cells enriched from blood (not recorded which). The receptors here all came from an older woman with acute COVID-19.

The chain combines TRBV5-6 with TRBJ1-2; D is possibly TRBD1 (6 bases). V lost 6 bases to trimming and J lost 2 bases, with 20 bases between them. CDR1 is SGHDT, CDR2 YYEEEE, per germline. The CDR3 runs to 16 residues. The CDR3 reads CASNSFPRQGNYGYTF. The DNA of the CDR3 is TGTGCCAGCAACTCATTCCCCCGGCAGGGGAACTATGGCTACACCTTC.

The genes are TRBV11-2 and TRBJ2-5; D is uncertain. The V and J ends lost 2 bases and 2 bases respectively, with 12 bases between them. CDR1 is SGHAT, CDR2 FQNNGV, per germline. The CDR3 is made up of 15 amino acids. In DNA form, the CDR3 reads TGTGCCAGCAGCTTATCAGACGGGTCTCAAGAGACCCAGTACTTC. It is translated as CASSLSDGSQETQYF.

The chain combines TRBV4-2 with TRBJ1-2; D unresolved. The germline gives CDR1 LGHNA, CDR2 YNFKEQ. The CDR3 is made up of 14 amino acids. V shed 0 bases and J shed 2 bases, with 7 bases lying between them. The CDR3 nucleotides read TGTGCCAGCAGCCAAGATGAGAACAACTATGGCTACACCTTC. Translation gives CASSQDENNYGYTF.

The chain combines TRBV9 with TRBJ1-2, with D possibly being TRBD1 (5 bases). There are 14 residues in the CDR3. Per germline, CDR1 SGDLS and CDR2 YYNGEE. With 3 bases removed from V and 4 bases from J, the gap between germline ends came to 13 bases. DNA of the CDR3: TGTGCCAGCAGCGAATGGGGGGGAGGCTATGGCTACACCTTC. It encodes CASSEWGGGYGYTF.

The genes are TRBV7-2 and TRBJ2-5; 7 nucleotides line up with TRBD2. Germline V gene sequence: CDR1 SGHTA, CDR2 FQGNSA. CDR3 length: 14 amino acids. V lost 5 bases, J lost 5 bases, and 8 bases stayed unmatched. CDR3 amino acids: CASSAWEGRETQYF. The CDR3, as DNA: TGTGCCAGCAGCGCTTGGGAGGGAAGGGAGACCCAGTACTTC. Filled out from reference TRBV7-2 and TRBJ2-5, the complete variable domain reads GAGVSQSPSNKVTEKGKDVELRCDPISGHTALYWYRQSLGQGLEFLIYFQGNSAPDKSGLPSDRFSAERTGGSVSTLTIQRTQQEDSAVYLCASSAWEGRETQYFGPGTRLLVL.

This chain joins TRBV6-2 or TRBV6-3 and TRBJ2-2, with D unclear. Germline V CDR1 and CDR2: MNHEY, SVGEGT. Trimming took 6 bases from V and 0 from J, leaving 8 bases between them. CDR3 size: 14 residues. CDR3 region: CASSRQANTGELFF. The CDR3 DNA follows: TGTGCCAGCAGCCGCCAGGCGAACACCGGGGAGCTGTTTTTT.

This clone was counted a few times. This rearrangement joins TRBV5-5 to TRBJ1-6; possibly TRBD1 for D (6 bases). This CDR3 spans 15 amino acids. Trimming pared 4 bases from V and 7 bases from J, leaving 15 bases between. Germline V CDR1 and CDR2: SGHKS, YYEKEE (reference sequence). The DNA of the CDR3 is TGTGCCAGCAGCAACTCCGGACAGAACAATTCACCCCTCCACTTT. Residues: CASSNSGQNNSPLHF.

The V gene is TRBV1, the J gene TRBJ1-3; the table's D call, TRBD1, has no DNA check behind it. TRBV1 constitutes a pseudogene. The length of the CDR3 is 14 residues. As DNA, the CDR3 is TGCACCACGGGAACAGGGTCCTCTGGAAACACCATATATTTT. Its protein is CTTGTGSSGNTIYF.

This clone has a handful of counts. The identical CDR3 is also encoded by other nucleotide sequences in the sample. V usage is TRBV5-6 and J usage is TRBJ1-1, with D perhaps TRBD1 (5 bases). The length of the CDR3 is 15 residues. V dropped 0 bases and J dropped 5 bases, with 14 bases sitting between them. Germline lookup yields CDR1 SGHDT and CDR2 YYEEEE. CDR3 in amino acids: CASSLGGQGGTEAFF. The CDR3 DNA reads TGTGCCAGCAGCTTGGGTGGCCAGGGAGGGACTGAAGCTTTCTTT.

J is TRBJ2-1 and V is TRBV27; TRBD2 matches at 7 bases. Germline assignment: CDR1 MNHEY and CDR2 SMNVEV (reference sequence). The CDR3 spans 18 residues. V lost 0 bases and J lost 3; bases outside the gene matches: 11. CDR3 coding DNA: TGTGCCAGCAGTTTATCAAGGTGGCGGGTAGCGGGCTACAATGAGCAGTTCTTC. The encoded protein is CASSLSRWRVAGYNEQFF.

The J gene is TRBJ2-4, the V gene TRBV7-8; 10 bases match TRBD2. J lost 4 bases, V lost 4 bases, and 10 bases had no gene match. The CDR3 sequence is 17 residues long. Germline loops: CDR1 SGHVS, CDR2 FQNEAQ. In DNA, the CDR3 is TGTGCCAGCAGCTCCCTCGGTGCTAGCGGGGGAAAAAACATTCAGTACTTC. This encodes CASSSLGASGGKNIQYF.

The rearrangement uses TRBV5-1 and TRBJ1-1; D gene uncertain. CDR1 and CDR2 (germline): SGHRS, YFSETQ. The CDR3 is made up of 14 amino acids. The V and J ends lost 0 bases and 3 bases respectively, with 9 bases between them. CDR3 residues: CASSLESGYTEAFF. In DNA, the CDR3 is TGCGCCAGCAGCTTGGAATCGGGTTACACTGAAGCTTTCTTT.

Written as DNA, the CDR3 is TGTGCCACCAGTGGTGAGACAGGGGCAGTCGGACAGCCCCAGCATTTT. Translated, it gives CATSGETGAVGQPQHF. The V gene is TRBV24-1, the J gene TRBJ1-5; 8 positions match TRBD1. The germline CDR1 and CDR2 sequences are KGHDR and SFDVKD. The CDR3 totals 16 residues. V was pared by 5 bases and J by 7 bases, with 12 bases of the junction left unmatched.

The CDR3 sequence: CASSLAQTGESNQPQHF. As DNA, the CDR3 is TGTGCCAGCAGCTTAGCGCAGACAGGGGAGAGCAATCAGCCCCAGCATTTT. V is TRBV7-6 and J is TRBJ1-5; TRBD1 matches 8 bases. From germline, CDR1 is SGHVS and CDR2 FNYEAQ. The J segment lost 1 base and the V segment lost 0 bases, leaving 5 bases of the junction unmatched. The CDR3 loop spans 17 amino acids.

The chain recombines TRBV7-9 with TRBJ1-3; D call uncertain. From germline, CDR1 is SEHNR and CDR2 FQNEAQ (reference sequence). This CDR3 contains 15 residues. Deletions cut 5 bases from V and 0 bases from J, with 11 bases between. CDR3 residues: CASSHNAVSGNTIYF. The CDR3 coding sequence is TGTGCCAGCAGCCATAATGCAGTCTCTGGAAACACCATATATTTT.

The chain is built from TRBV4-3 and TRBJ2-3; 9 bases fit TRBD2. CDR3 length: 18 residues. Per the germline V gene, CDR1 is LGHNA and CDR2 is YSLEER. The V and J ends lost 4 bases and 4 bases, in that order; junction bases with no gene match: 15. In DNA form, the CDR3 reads TGCGCCAGCAGCCTCAAGGGGGCGGGGGGGCCGGTGCCAGATACGCAGTATTTT. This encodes CASSLKGAGGPVPDTQYF.

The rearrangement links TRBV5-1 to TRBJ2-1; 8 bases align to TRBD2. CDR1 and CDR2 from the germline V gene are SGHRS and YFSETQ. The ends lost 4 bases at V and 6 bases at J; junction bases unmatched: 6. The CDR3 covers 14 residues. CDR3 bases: TGCGCCAGCAGCCCCGGGAGGGATCTCAATGAGCAGTTCTTC. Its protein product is CASSPGRDLNEQFF.

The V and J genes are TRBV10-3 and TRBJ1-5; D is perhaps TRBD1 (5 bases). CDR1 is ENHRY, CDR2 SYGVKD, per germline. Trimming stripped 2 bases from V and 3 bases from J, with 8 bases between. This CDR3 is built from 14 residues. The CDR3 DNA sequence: TGTGCCATCAGTGAGGAACAGGACAATCAGCCCCAGCATTTT. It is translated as CAISEEQDNQPQHF.

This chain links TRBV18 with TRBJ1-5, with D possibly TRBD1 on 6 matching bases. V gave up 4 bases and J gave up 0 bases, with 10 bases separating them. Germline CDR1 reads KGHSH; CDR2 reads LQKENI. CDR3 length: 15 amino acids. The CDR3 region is CASSQGHTSNQPQHF. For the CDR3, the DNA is TGTGCCAGCTCACAGGGACATACTAGCAATCAGCCCCAGCATTTT.

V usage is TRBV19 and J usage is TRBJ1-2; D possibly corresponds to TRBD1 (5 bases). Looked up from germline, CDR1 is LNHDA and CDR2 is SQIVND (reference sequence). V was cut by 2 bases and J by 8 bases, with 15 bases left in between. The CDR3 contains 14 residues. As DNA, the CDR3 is TGTGCCAGTAGTATACAGGGACTCGGACGGGGCTACACCTTC. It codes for CASSIQGLGRGYTF.

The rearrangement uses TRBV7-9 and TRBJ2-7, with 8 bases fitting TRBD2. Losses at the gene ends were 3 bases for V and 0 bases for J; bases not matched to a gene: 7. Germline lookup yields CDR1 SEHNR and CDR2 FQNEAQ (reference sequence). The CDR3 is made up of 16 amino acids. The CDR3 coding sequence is TGTGCCAGCAGCTTTACGGCTAGCGGGCGCTCCTACGAGCAGTACTTC. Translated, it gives CASSFTASGRSYEQYF.

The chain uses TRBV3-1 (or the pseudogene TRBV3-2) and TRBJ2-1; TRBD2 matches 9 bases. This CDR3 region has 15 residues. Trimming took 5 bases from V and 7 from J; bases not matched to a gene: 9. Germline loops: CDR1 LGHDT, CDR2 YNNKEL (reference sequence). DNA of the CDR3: TGTGCCAGCAGCATAGGTAGCGGGAGTGTGAATGAGCAGTTCTTC. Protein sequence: CASSIGSGSVNEQFF.

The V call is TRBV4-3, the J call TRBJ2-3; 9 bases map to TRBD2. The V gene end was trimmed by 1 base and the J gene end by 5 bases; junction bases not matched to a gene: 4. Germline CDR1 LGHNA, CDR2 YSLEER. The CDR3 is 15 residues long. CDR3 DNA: TGCGCCAGCAGCCAAGGCGGGAGGGCCATAGATACGCAGTATTTT. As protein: CASSQGGRAIDTQYF.